This T cell receptor beta chain was sequenced during a study of control samples from healthy donors and cancer patients. This clone has a handful of counts. TCRdb's table, derived via immunoSEQ multiplex PCR, lists solely in-frame clones and lacks some. Of about 140,000 clones in the sample, less than 90% were seen once. V was trimmed by 4 bases and J by 2 bases, leaving 14 bases between them. This CDR3 comprises 15 residues. Per the germline V gene, CDR1 is LGHDT and CDR2 is YNNKEL (reference sequence). The clonotype was recovered from a woman aged 30 to 39 in good health. The source material was blood. The J gene is TRBJ2-5, the V gene TRBV3-1 (or the pseudogene TRBV3-2); perhaps TRBD1 as D (6 bases). In nucleotides, the CDR3 is TGTGCCAGCAGCCCGGGGACACGCCGTCAAGAGACCCAGTACTTC. It yields the protein CASSPGTRRQETQYF.